The rows below give T cell receptor beta chains drawn from one sample of a study of T cell responses to AZD1222 COVID-19 vaccine. Produced via immunoSEQ multiplex PCR; TCRdb's table is partial and in-frame only. The table records approximately 160,000 clones, 90% to 95% of them present only once. The sample here was peripheral blood, taken on day 0 of AZD1222 vaccination. Receptors were obtained from an adult in good health. CDR3s leave out the opening cysteine and the closing phenylalanine or tryptophan. The order of the fields is J gene, V gene, CDR3 length, CDR3 protein.

j_call: TRBJ1-3; v_call: TRBV5-1; cdr3_length: 9; cdr3_aa: AQKTPNTIY
j_call: TRBJ1-1; v_call: TRBV3-1/TRBV3-2; cdr3_length: 12; cdr3_aa: ASSRGTPNTEAF
j_call: TRBJ2-7; v_call: TRBV7-8; cdr3_length: 12; cdr3_aa: ASSDTRVGTRPY
j_call: TRBJ1-1; v_call: TRBV30; cdr3_length: 11; cdr3_aa: AWSPSSFPEAF
j_call: TRBJ1-1; v_call: TRBV10-3; cdr3_length: 11; cdr3_aa: AISEEGRTEAF
j_call: TRBJ1-1; v_call: TRBV2; cdr3_length: 11; cdr3_aa: ASTGQPNTEAF
j_call: TRBJ1-2; v_call: TRBV29-1; cdr3_length: 11; cdr3_aa: SVEVGGTYGYT
j_call: TRBJ1-5; v_call: TRBV19; cdr3_length: 11; cdr3_aa: ASSMNRLQPQH
j_call: TRBJ2-3; v_call: TRBV11-3; cdr3_length: 12; cdr3_aa: ASSLGRGVATQY
j_call: TRBJ1-2; v_call: TRBV18; cdr3_length: 11; cdr3_aa: ASSPRGQGGYT
j_call: TRBJ1-3; v_call: TRBV18; cdr3_length: 15; cdr3_aa: ASSPTRQGAVGNTIY